This TCR beta chain was captured by sequencing in a study of shared clonotypes between healthy human individuals. Every one of the donors was a Caucasian adult that lived in Nashville, Tennessee. Deep-level settings were used for running the assay. Sequencing was performed with immunoSEQ multiplex PCR; in TCRdb, only in-frame clones are kept and a portion is missing. The table includes more than 2,000,000 clones, more than 80% detected once. The specimen sequenced was naive CD4+ T cells sorted from blood. The subset: CD45RA+ positively selected. This TCR derives from a man aged 18 to 29 in good health.

The CDR3 is CASSLGRGEWTEAFF. The CDR3 nucleotides are TGTGCCAGCAGCTTAGGTCGGGGAGAATGGACTGAAGCTTTCTTT. The J gene is TRBJ1-1, the V gene TRBV7-9; D not resolved. The V gene's germline CDR1 is SEHNR and CDR2 FQNEAQ (reference sequence). This CDR3 region has 15 residues. V was trimmed by 1 base and J by 5 bases, leaving 14 bases between them.